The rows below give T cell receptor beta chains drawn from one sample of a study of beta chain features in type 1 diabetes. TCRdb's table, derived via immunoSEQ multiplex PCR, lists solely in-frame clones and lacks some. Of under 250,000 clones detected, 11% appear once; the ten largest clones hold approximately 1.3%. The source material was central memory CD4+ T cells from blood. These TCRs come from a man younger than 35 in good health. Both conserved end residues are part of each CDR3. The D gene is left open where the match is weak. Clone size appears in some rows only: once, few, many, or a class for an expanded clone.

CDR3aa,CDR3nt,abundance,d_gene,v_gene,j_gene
CASSKDQGPDYEQYF,TGTGCCAGCAGCAAAGATCAGGGCCCGGACTACGAGCAGTACTTC,-,-,TRBV6-6,TRBJ2-7
CASSPDVNKATEAFF,TGTGCCAGCTCACCAGATGTAAATAAGGCAACTGAAGCTTTCTTT,-,-,TRBV18,TRBJ1-1
CASSLARVGLSTGELFF,TGTGCCAGCAGCTTGGCGAGGGTTGGGTTATCCACCGGGGAGCTGTTTTTT,-,-,TRBV5-4,TRBJ2-2
CASSLPEETQYF,TGCGCCAGCAGCTTGCCAGAGGAGACCCAGTACTTC,-,-,TRBV5-1,TRBJ2-5
CSVGTGGKTEAFF,TGCAGCGTCGGGACAGGGGGCAAAACTGAAGCTTTCTTT,-,TRBD1,TRBV29-1,TRBJ1-1
CASSLSGSGEQFF,TGTGCTAGCAGCCTTAGCGGGAGTGGTGAGCAGTTCTTC,-,TRBD2,TRBV7-7,TRBJ2-1
CASSSWTFNEQFF,TGTGCCAGCAGCTCTTGGACCTTCAATGAGCAGTTCTTC,many,-,TRBV7-9,TRBJ2-1
CASSLGVSTDTQYF,TGTGCCAGCAGCTTGGGCGTGAGCACAGATACGCAGTATTTT,many,-,TRBV7-9,TRBJ2-3
CASRGLAGGSEQFF,TGCGCCAGCAGAGGACTAGCGGGAGGGAGTGAGCAGTTCTTC,-,TRBD2,TRBV5-1,TRBJ2-1
CSVGQGATEAFF,TGCAGCGTTGGACAGGGGGCTACTGAAGCTTTCTTT,few,TRBD1,TRBV29-1,TRBJ1-1
CASKAEARTNEKLFF,TGTGCCAGCAAGGCCGAGGCCAGGACTAATGAAAAACTGTTTTTT,-,-,TRBV27,TRBJ1-4
CAWSAPLRGRTKNIQYF,TGTGCCTGGAGTGCCCCCCTTCGTGGGCGAACCAAAAACATTCAGTACTTC,-,-,TRBV30,TRBJ2-4
CSVDRQGRKAF,TGCAGCGTAGACCGACAGGGTCGGAAAGCCTTT,few,TRBD1,TRBV29-1,TRBJ1-1
CASSQARGLAESYEQYF,TGTGCCAGCAGCCAAGCGCGGGGACTAGCGGAGTCCTACGAGCAGTACTTC,-,TRBD2,TRBV2,TRBJ2-7
CASSLRRQETQYF,TGTGCCAGCAGCTTACGCCGACAAGAGACCCAGTACTTC,-,-,TRBV7-6,TRBJ2-5
CASIKRGAVYDEQFF,TGTGCCAGCATCAAGAGGGGCGCCGTTTATGATGAGCAGTTCTTC,-,-,TRBV6-1,TRBJ2-1
CASSLRAASYNEQFF,TGTGCCAGCAGTTTACGGGCAGCCTCCTACAATGAGCAGTTCTTC,few,-,TRBV27,TRBJ2-1
CASGNTDINEQFF,TGTGCTAGTGGGAATACAGACATCAATGAGCAGTTCTTC,few,-,TRBV12-5,TRBJ2-1
CASSVGMGEQYF,TGTGCCAGCAGTGTGGGGATGGGAGAGCAGTACTTC,-,-,TRBV25-1,TRBJ2-7
CASSPGRYGTNEKLFF,TGTGCCAGCTCACCGGGACGGTACGGGACTAATGAAAAACTGTTTTTT,few,-,TRBV18,TRBJ1-4
CASSLGLFGEQFF,TGTGCCAGCAGCCTGGGACTTTTTGGAGAGCAGTTCTTC,-,-,TRBV7-2,TRBJ2-1
CASSIGAGINEQFF,TGTGCCAGTAGTATAGGAGCGGGAATCAATGAGCAGTTCTTC,few,TRBD2,TRBV19,TRBJ2-1
CASSVGNYNEQFF,TGTGCCAGCAGCGTAGGGAACTACAATGAGCAGTTCTTC,-,-,TRBV9,TRBJ2-1
CASSLVGARTDTQYF,TGTGCCAGCAGCTTAGTCGGGGCCCGGACAGATACGCAGTATTTT,many,-,TRBV7-9,TRBJ2-3
CAWKLSVNTEAFF,TGTGCCTGGAAACTTAGCGTGAACACTGAAGCTTTCTTT,few,-,TRBV30,TRBJ1-1
CASSPPEGETEAFF,TGCGCCAGCAGCCCGCCCGAGGGGGAAACTGAAGCTTTCTTT,-,-,TRBV5-1,TRBJ1-1
CSARTSGSLNEQYF,TGCAGCGCGCGTACTAGCGGGAGTCTCAACGAGCAGTACTTC,-,TRBD2,TRBV29-1,TRBJ2-7
CASSFPRANNEQFF,TGTGCCAGCAGCTTCCCGCGAGCGAACAATGAGCAGTTCTTC,few,-,TRBV5-4,TRBJ2-1
CASSVANGYNEQFF,TGCGCCAGCAGCGTAGCTAATGGGTACAATGAGCAGTTCTTC,few,-,TRBV4-1,TRBJ2-1
CSVTSTKGTDTQYF,TGCAGCGTTACTAGCACGAAAGGGACAGATACGCAGTATTTT,few,-,TRBV29-1,TRBJ2-3
CASSFGIKSSYNEQFF,TGCGCCAGCAGCTTTGGGATTAAGAGCTCCTACAATGAGCAGTTCTTC,few,-,TRBV5-1,TRBJ2-1
CASSLSGTVENEQFF,TGCGCCAGCAGCTTATCCGGGACAGTGGAAAATGAGCAGTTCTTC,few,TRBD1,TRBV5-1,TRBJ2-1
CASSFSAQETQYF,TGCGCCAGCAGCTTTAGTGCTCAAGAGACCCAGTACTTC,few,-,TRBV5-1,TRBJ2-5
CASRSRNTEAFF,TGTGCCAGCAGGAGCCGGAACACTGAAGCTTTCTTT,-,-,TRBV6-6,TRBJ1-1
CASSLVAGSTNEQFF,TGTGCCAGCAGCTTAGTCGCAGGGAGCACCAATGAGCAGTTCTTC,few,-,TRBV7-2,TRBJ2-1
CASSLNRGKEAQYF,TGTGCCAGCAGCTTGAACCGGGGCAAAGAGGCCCAGTACTTC,-,-,TRBV7-2,TRBJ2-5
CASSLSKDEQYF,TGTGCCAGCAGCTTGAGTAAGGACGAGCAGTACTTC,few,-,TRBV5-4,TRBJ2-7
CASSQTLAGANEQFF,TGTGCCAGCAGCCAAACCCTAGCGGGAGCCAATGAGCAGTTCTTC,-,TRBD2,TRBV7-8,TRBJ2-1
CASSGSGDFYNEQFF,TGTGCCAGCAGTGGGAGCGGGGACTTCTACAATGAGCAGTTCTTC,-,TRBD2,TRBV9,TRBJ2-1
CAWTKGRNNQPQHF,TGTGCCTGGACTAAGGGACGGAACAATCAGCCCCAGCATTTT,-,-,TRBV30,TRBJ1-5
CASSSYRDRGSYNEQFF,TGTGCCAGCAGCTCCTACCGGGACAGGGGGAGTTACAATGAGCAGTTCTTC,-,TRBD1,TRBV7-9,TRBJ2-1
CASSLAGGETQYF,TGCGCCAGCAGCTTGGCTGGGGGGGAGACCCAGTACTTC,few,-,TRBV5-1,TRBJ2-5
CASSLALLGANVLTF,TGTGCCAGCAGCTTAGCCCTCCTGGGGGCCAACGTCCTGACTTTC,few,-,TRBV7-2,TRBJ2-6
CASSLRDRGSGANVLTF,TGTGCCAGCAGCCTCCGGGACAGAGGCTCTGGGGCCAACGTCCTGACTTTC,-,TRBD1,TRBV7-2,TRBJ2-6
CASSLAGTSSYEQYF,TGTGCCAGCAGCTTGGCCGGGACTAGCTCCTACGAGCAGTACTTC,-,TRBD2,TRBV5-4,TRBJ2-7
CASSLEAGFDEQYF,TGTGCCAGCAGCTTAGAGGCAGGGTTCGACGAGCAGTACTTC,-,-,TRBV7-2,TRBJ2-7
CASSLFTGSADTQYF,TGCGCCAGCAGCTTGTTTACAGGGAGCGCAGATACGCAGTATTTT,few,-,TRBV5-1,TRBJ2-3
CASSVAAGEGYEQYF,TGTGCCAGCAGCGTAGCGGCGGGGGAAGGGTACGAGCAGTACTTC,-,TRBD2,TRBV9,TRBJ2-7
CAWTRGLRNQPQHF,TGTGCCTGGACCCGGGGTTTGCGCAATCAGCCCCAGCATTTT,-,-,TRBV30,TRBJ1-5
CASSSRDSRHGYTF,TGTGCCAGCAGTAGCCGGGACAGTAGGCATGGCTACACCTTC,few,TRBD1,TRBV27,TRBJ1-2
CASSPSGSRNEQFF,TGTGCCAGCAGCCCTAGCGGGAGTAGGAATGAGCAGTTCTTC,few,TRBD2,TRBV7-3,TRBJ2-1
CASSGTTEAFF,TGTGCCAGTTCTGGAACCACTGAAGCTTTCTTT,few,-,TRBV28,TRBJ1-1
CAWSVDGVGGYTF,TGTGCCTGGAGTGTAGACGGGGTAGGAGGCTACACCTTC,once,-,TRBV30,TRBJ1-2
CASSGLRGQETQYF,TGTGCCAGCAGCGGGCTTCGGGGACAAGAGACCCAGTACTTC,-,-,TRBV2,TRBJ2-5